This T cell receptor (beta chain) was identified in a study of chemoradiotherapy in HPV16-positive cancers. Points from the study as a whole: In HPV16-positive patients, HPV-responsive T-cell expansion tracked better recurrence-free survival. Functional assays defining HPV-specific T cells used only two HPV16-positive patients.

The assay was immunoSEQ multiplex PCR, and TCRdb's table has in-frame clones only and misses some. The sample yields about 14,000 clones, about four fifths seen once. The germline V gene encodes CDR1 SNHLY and CDR2 FYNNEI. The CDR3 is made up of 15 amino acids. The V and J ends lost 6 bases and 0 bases respectively, with 15 bases between them. This clone has just a few counts. Its antigen is currently unknown. The chain carries TRBV2 and TRBJ2-7, with D perhaps being TRBD1 or TRBD2 (5 bases each). The sequence was obtained from a human donor with HPV-associated anogenital cancer. The sample was acquired from a patient who underwent chemoradiotherapy. CDR3 in amino acids: CASSAGTANSYEQYF. The CDR3 bases are TGTGCCAGCAGCGCCGGGACGGCGAACTCCTACGAGCAGTACTTC. The whole variable domain, filled in from reference TRBV2 and TRBJ2-7, reads EPEVTQTPSHQVTQMGQEVILRCVPISNHLYFYWYRQILGQKVEFLVSFYNNEISEKSEIFDDQFSVERPDGSNFTLKIRSTKLEDSAMYFCASSAGTANSYEQYFGPGTRLTVT.